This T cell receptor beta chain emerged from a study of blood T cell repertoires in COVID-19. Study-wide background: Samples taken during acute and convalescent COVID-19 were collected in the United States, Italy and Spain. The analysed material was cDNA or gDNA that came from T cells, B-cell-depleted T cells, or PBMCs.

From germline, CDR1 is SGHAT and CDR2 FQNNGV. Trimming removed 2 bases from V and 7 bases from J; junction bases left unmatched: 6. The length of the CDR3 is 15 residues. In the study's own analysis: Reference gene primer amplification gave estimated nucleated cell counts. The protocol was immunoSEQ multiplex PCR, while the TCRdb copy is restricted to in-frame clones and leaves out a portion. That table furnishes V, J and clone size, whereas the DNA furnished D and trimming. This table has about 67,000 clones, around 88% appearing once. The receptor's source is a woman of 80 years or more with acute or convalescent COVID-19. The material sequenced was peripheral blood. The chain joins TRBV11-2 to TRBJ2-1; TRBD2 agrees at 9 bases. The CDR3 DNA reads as TGTGCCAGCAGCTTATCCGTAGCGGGAGTGAATGAGCAGTTCTTC. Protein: CASSLSVAGVNEQFF.